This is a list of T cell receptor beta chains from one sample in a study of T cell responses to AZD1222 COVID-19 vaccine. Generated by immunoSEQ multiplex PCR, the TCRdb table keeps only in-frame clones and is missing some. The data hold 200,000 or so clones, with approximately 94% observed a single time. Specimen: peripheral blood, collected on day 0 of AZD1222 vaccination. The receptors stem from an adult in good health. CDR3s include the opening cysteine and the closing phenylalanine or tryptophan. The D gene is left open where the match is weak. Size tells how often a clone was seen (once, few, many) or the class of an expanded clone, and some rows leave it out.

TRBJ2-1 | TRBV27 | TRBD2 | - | CASSLLGGDEQFF | TGTGCCAGCAGTTTACTGGGGGGGGATGAGCAGTTCTTC
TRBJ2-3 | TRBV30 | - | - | CAWNSQASTDTQYF | TGTGCCTGGAACTCCCAAGCTTCCACAGATACGCAGTATTTT
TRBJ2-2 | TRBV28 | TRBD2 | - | CASSSQVVLAGLTGELFF | TGTGCCAGCAGTTCCCAAGTGGTCCTAGCGGGACTAACCGGGGAGCTGTTTTTT
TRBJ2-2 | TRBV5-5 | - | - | CASSLGTAFTGELFF | TGTGCCAGCAGCTTGGGAACAGCGTTTACCGGGGAGCTGTTTTTT
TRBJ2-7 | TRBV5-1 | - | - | CASSISTSSYEQYF | TGCGCCAGCAGCATTTCCACAAGCTCCTACGAGCAGTACTTC
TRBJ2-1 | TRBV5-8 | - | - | CASSLLSLTRYEQFF | TGTGCCAGCAGCCTGTTGAGCCTCACTCGGTATGAGCAGTTCTTC
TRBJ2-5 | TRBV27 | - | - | CASSSLVGVGDQETQYF | TGTGCCAGCAGTTCTTTGGTGGGGGTCGGTGACCAAGAGACCCAGTACTTC
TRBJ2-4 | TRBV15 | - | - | CATSRDAPAGIQYF | TGTGCCACCAGCAGAGATGCCCCGGCTGGCATTCAGTACTTC
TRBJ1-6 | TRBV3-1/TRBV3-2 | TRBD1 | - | CASSRSGGSYNSPLHF | TGTGCCAGCAGCCGGTCAGGGGGCTCGTACAATTCACCCCTCCACTTT
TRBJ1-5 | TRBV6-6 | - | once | CASSYRRRDQPQHF | TGTGCCAGCAGTTACCGGCGAAGGGATCAGCCCCAGCATTTT
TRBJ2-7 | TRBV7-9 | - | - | CASSLGSTYYEQYF | TGTGCCAGCAGCTTAGGGTCCACCTACTACGAGCAGTACTTC
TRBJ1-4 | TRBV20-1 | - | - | CSARNNEKLFF | TGCAGTGCTAGAAATAATGAAAAACTGTTTTTT
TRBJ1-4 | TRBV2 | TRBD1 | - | CASSTPDRVLNEKLFF | TGTGCCAGCAGTACCCCGGACAGGGTTCTTAATGAAAAACTGTTTTTT
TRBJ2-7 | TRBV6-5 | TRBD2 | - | CATRESGTYEQYF | TGTGCCACTCGGGAAAGCGGGACCTACGAGCAGTACTTC
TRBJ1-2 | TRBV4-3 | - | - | CASSQAGTVGYGYTF | TGCGCCAGCAGCCAAGCCGGGACGGTGGGCTATGGCTACACCTTC
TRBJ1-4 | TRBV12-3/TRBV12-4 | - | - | CASSVNRGDGLFF | TGTGCCAGCAGCGTCAACCGAGGGGACGGACTGTTTTTT
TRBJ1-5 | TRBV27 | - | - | CASSSYSNQPQHF | TGTGCCAGCAGCTCTTATAGCAATCAGCCCCAGCATTTT
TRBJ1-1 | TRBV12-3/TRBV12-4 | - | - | CASSFGGGTEAFF | TGTGCCAGCAGTTTTGGGGGGGGCACTGAAGCTTTCTTT
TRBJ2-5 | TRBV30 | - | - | CAATEWMRGTETQYF | TGTGCCGCGACAGAATGGATGCGGGGCACAGAGACCCAGTACTTC
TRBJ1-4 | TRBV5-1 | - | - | CASSPTSTPGREKLFF | TGCGCCAGCAGCCCGACCTCGACACCCGGACGAGAAAAACTGTTTTTT
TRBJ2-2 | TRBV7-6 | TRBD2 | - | CASSLGSGGNTGELFF | TGTGCCAGCAGCTTAGGTAGCGGGGGAAACACCGGGGAGCTGTTTTTT
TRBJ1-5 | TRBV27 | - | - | CASSPGVDQPQHF | TGTGCCAGCAGTCCAGGGGTGGACCAGCCCCAGCATTTT
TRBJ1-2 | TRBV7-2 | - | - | CASSLRVANYGYTF | TGTGCCAGCAGCCTGAGAGTAGCTAACTATGGCTACACCTTC
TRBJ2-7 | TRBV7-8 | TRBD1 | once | CASSWDSSSYEQYF | TGTGCCAGCAGCTGGGACAGCTCCTCCTACGAGCAGTACTTC
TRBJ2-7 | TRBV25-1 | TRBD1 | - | CASSAGQTYEQYF | TGTGCCAGCAGTGCGGGACAGACCTACGAGCAGTACTTC
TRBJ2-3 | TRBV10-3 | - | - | CAITSGGTDTQYF | TGTGCCATCACCTCGGGAGGCACAGATACGCAGTATTTT
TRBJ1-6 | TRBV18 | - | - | CASSPHWDSPLHF | TGTGCCAGCTCACCACATTGGGATTCACCCCTCCACTTT
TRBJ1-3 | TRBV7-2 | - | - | CASSTPGPRGSGNTIYF | TGTGCCAGCAGCACGCCGGGCCCTCGGGGTTCTGGAAACACCATATATTTT
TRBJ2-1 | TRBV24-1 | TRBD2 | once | CATHPGSGLAGGRNEQFF | TGTGCCACCCACCCGGGGTCGGGACTAGCGGGAGGGCGTAATGAGCAGTTCTTC
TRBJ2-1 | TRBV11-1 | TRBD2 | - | CASSLGRTSGIDEQFF | TGTGCCAGCAGCTTAGGTCGGACTAGCGGGATCGATGAGCAGTTCTTC
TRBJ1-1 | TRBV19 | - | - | CASSYWGTTLNTEAFF | TGTGCCAGTAGTTACTGGGGTACGACCCTGAACACTGAAGCTTTCTTT